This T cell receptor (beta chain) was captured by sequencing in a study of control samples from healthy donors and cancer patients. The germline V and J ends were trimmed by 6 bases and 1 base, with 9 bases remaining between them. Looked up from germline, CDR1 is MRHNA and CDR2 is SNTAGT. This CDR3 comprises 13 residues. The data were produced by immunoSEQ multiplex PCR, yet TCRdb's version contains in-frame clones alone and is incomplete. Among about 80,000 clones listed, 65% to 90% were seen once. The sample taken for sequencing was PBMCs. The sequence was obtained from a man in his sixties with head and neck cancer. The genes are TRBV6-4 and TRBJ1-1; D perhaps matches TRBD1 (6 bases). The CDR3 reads CASRQQGNTEAFF. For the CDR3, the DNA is TGTGCCAGCAGACAACAGGGGAACACTGAAGCTTTCTTT.